This T cell receptor (beta chain) was captured by sequencing in a study of blood T cells in healthy people across ages (dated by TCRdb to 2015 to 2017). Study-wide context: Template switching captured roughly one uniquely barcoded TCR beta cDNA molecule per two T cells in model experiments. Using deep sequencing normalized with unique cDNA molecular identifiers, the study measured how TCR beta repertoire diversity changes with age. Donors were grouped into four age groups: young (average approximately 16 years), middle-aged (39), aged (around 60) and long-lived (roughly 80). To avoid experimental bias, donors of different ages were distributed randomly across sequencing lanes. The study analyzed two additional independent replicas of 1 million unique cDNA reads from the same blood draw for two donors, one aged 18 to 29 and one aged 80 or older. The paper's findings and limits, for the study overall: The CMV infection status of donors was not known, potentially confounding age-related changes in expanded clonotypes. Observed TCR beta diversity per million T cells fell roughly linearly with age, and a significant reduction was already apparent by age roughly 40. Total diversity estimates from one million sequenced T cells were considered lower bounds and underestimates. Since profiling was done on bulk unsorted PBMCs, naive and antigen-experienced compartments could not be conclusively compared. There was a strong correlation between observed TCR beta diversity and the percentage of naive T cells measured by flow cytometry. Compared with the aged group, the long-lived group had more naive CD4+ T cells, fewer expanded clones and increased TCR diversity, a pattern suggesting age selection.

The receptor library was made with 5' RACE. This sample was sequenced with an Illumina HiSeq 2500. The second PCR ran for roughly 7 to 12 cycles and used a J-beta primer mix along with a sample-barcoded 5' primer. Each TCR beta cDNA molecule received a unique molecular identifier from a template-switch 5' adaptor carrying 12 random nucleotides. Each sample yielded at least 2.5 million CDR3-containing paired-end reads. First-strand cDNA was synthesized from all RNA with the Mint cDNA synthesis kit, primed by a TRBC-specific oligonucleotide. Following uracil-DNA glycosylase treatment, a first 18-cycle PCR with universal primers M1SS and BC2_uni_R was performed on all cDNA. The original methods were these. For normalization, 1 million high-quality reads, each with a distinct molecular identifier, were randomly selected from each sample. Instead of being binned into consensus sequences, reads with shared molecular identifiers were discarded. MiTCR, with a Q25 quality threshold and the strictest error-elimination algorithm, was used for CDR3 identification, clonotype clustering and error correction. A nonparametric unseen species model using Euler transformation provided a lower-bound estimate of total TCR beta diversity. TCRdb reprocessed the public reads (quality trimming at Q25 with fastp, clone calling with MiXCR) and kept in-frame beta chains. Entries that share a CDR3 protein sequence are merged under the most common genes and DNA. TCRdb's processing, not the authors', yielded these V and J calls. This sample lists more than 650,000 distinct CDR3 sequences; approximately 22% were detected once. The ten top clones hold 22% of the sample.

The donors were some 39 Caucasian individuals from Russia, aged roughly 6 to 90 years, who were systemically healthy. Ten milliliters of peripheral blood were drawn from each donor into EDTA-treated Vacutainer tubes. Ficoll-Paque density-gradient centrifugation was used to isolate PBMCs, with at least 7 million obtained per sample. Total RNA, at least 6 micrograms per sample, was extracted from PBMCs with Trizol reagent. The percentages of naive CD45RAhigh/CD27high T cells were determined by flow cytometry on a PBMC aliquot from every donor. CDR1 and CDR2, looked up from the germline V gene, are SGHRS and YFSETQ. Trimming at the junction amounts to 1 base on V and 1 base on J, and the germline ends lie 9 bases apart. The CDR3 covers 16 residues, taking in both the cysteine and the phenylalanine. Of the read, only the CDR3 DNA is kept; its 48 bases are in frame from base 1. To note about this clonotype: Which antigen it targets is not known. Base quality data are lacking; no much larger clone is found one base away.

This sequence uses TRBV5-1 and TRBJ2-6; there is no confident call for the D gene. Sequenced: blood. This sequence was found in a man between 65 and 85 years old in good health. The DNA sequence is as follows: TGCGCCAGCAGCTTGCCACCCGGATCTGGGGCCAACGTCCTGACTTTC. Its coded protein is CASSLPPGSGANVLTF.